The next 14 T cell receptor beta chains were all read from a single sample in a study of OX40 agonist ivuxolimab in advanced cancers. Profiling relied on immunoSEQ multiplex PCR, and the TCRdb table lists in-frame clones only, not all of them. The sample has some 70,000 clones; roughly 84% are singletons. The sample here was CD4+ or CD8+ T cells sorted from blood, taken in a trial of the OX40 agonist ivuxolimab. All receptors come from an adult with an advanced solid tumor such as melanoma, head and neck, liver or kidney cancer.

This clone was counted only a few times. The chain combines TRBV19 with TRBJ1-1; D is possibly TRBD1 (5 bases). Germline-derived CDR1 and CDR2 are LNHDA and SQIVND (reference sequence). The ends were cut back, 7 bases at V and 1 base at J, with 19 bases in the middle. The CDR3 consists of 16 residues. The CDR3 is CASKRQTKERNTEAFF. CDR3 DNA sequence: TGTGCCAGTAAGAGACAGACTAAGGAACGGAACACTGAAGCTTTCTTT.

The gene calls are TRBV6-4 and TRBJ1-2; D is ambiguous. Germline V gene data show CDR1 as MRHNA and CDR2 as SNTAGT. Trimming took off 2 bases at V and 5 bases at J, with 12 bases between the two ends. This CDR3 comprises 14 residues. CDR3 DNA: TGTGCCAGCAGTGACAGGGCAAAGGCTTATGGCTACACCTTC. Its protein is CASSDRAKAYGYTF.

The CDR3 region is CASSYSYNEQFF. Written as DNA, the CDR3 is TGTGCCAGCAGCTATTCCTACAATGAGCAGTTCTTC. The chain joins TRBV7-8 to TRBJ2-1; unclear D gene. V was pared by 4 bases and J by 1 base, with 2 bases between. CDR1 is SGHVS, CDR2 FQNEAQ, per germline. CDR3 length: 12 residues.

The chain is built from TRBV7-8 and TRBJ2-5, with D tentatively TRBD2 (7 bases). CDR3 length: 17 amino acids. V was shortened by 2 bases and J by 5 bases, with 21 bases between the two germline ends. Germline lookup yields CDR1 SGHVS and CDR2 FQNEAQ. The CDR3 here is CASSLMGLGGGGETQYF. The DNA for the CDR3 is TGTGCCAGCAGCTTAATGGGATTGGGGGGGGGCGGTGAGACCCAGTACTTC.

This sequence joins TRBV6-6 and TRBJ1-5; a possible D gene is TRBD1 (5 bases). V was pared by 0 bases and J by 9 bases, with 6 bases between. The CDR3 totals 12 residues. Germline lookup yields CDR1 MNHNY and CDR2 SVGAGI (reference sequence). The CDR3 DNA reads TGTGCCAGCAGTTACTCGGGGGGGCCCCAGCATTTT. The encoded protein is CASSYSGGPQHF.

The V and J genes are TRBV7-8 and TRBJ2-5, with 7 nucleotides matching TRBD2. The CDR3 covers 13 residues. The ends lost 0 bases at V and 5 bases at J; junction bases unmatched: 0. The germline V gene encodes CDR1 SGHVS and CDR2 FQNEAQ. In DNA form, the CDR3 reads TGTGCCAGCAGCTTAGCGCGGGGGGAGACCCAGTACTTC. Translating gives CASSLARGETQYF. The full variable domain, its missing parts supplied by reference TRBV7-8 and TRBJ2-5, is GAGVSQSPRYKVAKRGQDVALRCDPISGHVSLFWYQQALGQGPEFLTYFQNEAQLDKSGLPSDRFFAERPEGSVSTLKIQRTQQEDSAVYLCASSLARGETQYFGPGTRLLVL.

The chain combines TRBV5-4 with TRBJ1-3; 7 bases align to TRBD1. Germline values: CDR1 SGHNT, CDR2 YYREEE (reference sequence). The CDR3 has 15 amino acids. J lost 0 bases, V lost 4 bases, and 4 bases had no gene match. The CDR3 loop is CASSLDRSSGNTIYF. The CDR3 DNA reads TGTGCCAGCAGCCTGGACAGGAGCTCTGGAAACACCATATATTTT.

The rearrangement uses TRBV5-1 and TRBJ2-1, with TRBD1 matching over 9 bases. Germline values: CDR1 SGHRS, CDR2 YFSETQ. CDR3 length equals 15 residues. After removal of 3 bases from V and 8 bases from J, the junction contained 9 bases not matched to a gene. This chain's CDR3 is CASSSPGQGSHEQFF. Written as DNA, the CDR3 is TGCGCCAGCAGCTCTCCGGGACAGGGATCCCATGAGCAGTTCTTC.

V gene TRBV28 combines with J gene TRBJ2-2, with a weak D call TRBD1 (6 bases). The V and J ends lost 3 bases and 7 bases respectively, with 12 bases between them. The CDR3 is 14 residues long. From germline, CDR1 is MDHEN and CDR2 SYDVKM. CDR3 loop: CASSFGTTFGELFF. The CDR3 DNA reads TGTGCCAGCAGTTTCGGGACAACTTTCGGGGAGCTGTTTTTT.

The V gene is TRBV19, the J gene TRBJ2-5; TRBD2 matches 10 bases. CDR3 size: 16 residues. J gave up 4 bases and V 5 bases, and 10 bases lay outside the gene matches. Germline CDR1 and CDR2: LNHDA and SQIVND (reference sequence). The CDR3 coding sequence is TGTGCCAGTAGTCCGTCACAGCGGGGGGGCCGAGAGACCCAGTACTTC. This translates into CASSPSQRGGRETQYF.

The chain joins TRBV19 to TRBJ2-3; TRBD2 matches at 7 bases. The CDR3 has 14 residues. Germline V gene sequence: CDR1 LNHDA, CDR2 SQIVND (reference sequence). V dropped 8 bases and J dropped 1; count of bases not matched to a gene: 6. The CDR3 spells CASHQRGGTDTQYF. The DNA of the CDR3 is TGTGCCAGTCACCAGCGGGGCGGCACAGATACGCAGTATTTT.

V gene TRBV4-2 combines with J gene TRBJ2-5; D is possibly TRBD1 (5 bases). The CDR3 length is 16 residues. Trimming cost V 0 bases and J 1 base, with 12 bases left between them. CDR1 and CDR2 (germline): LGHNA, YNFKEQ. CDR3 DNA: TGTGCCAGCAGCCAAGATTTAGGGCAGGGCCAAGAGACCCAGTACTTC. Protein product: CASSQDLGQGQETQYF.

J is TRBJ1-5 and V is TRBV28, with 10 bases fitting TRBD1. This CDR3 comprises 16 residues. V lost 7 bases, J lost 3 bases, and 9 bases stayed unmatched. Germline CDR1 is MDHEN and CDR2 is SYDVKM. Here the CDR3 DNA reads TGTGCCAGCAACCTCGGGGGACAGGGGTCCAATCAGCCCCAGCATTTT. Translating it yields CASNLGGQGSNQPQHF.

Written as DNA, the CDR3 is TGTGCCAGCAGTTTACTCAGGAGCTCCTATAATTCACCCCTCCACTTT. Translating gives CASSLLRSSYNSPLHF. The J gene is TRBJ1-6, the V gene TRBV27; no reliable D call. The V gene's germline CDR1 is MNHEY and CDR2 SMNVEV (reference sequence). The CDR3 is 16 amino acids. Trimming left V 2 bases short and J 0 bases short, with 8 bases between.